This entry concerns a single TCR beta chain. CDR3 length equals 15 residues. Trimming removed 0 bases from V and 4 bases from J, with 13 bases in between. CDR1 is MNHEY, CDR2 SVGEGT, per germline. The data stem from a study of blood T cell repertoires in COVID-19. Background on the study: T cells, B-cell-depleted T cells, or PBMCs provided the cDNA or gDNA that served as material.

How the authors handled the data: Amplification of reference gene primers was used by the study to estimate nucleated cell counts. The repertoire was sequenced with immunoSEQ multiplex PCR; TCRdb's copy has only in-frame clones and lacks some. From that table come the V and J calls and clone size; the DNA was used to work out D and trimming. The data contain roughly 90,000 clones, 70% to 90% of them singletons. This rearrangement joins TRBV6-2 or TRBV6-3 to TRBJ2-7, with D uncertain. The receptor's source is a human donor in a cohort sampled during active COVID-19. Sequencing was performed on peripheral blood. The CDR3 nucleotides read TGTGCCAGCAGTTACTCGGTTAGAGGAGAATACGAGCAGTACTTC. Translated, it gives CASSYSVRGEYEQYF.